The TCR beta chain described here comes from a study of Graves' ophthalmopathy and Graves' hyperthyroidism. V shed 0 bases, J shed 11 bases, and the junction held 11 bases outside the gene matches. Per the germline V gene, CDR1 is SEHNR and CDR2 is FQNEAQ (reference sequence). The CDR3 totals 15 residues. Researchers took RNA transcripts and amplified TCR beta CDR3 regions from them. HTBI-primed first-round RT-PCR preceded second-round multiplex PCR. A single record per CDR3 protein comes from TCRdb applying MiXCR to the multiplex PCR reads. This sample yields almost 750,000 distinct CDR3 sequences, of which roughly 40% are seen a single time; approximately 46% belongs to the top ten. This clonotype has more than one count but fewer than ten.

This TCR was sampled from an adult man with Graves' ophthalmopathy. This chain connects TRBV7-9 to TRBJ2-7; TRBD1 aligns across 9 bases. The specimen sequenced was peripheral blood. In DNA, the CDR3 is TGTGCCAGCAGCTTAGCCTCCGGGACAGGGTCAGAGAAGTACTTC. Translating gives CASSLASGTGSEKYF.